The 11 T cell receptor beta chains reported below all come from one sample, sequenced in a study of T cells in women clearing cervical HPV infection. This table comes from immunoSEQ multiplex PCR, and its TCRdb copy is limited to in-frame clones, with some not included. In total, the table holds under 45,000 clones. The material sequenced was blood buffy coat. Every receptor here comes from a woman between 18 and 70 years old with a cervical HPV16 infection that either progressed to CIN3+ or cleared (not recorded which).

The CDR3 loop is CSARDTGVRNEQFF. CDR3 bases read: TGCAGTGCTAGAGATACGGGGGTTAGGAATGAG. The chain combines TRBV20-1 with TRBJ2-1; D is perhaps TRBD2 (6 bases). The CDR3 extends 3 residues past the end of the read, so its final part is completed from the germline J gene. This CDR3 comprises 14 residues. V gave up 0 bases and J gave up 7 bases, with 13 bases separating them. CDR1 DFQATT and CDR2 SNEGSKA come from the germline V gene (reference sequence).

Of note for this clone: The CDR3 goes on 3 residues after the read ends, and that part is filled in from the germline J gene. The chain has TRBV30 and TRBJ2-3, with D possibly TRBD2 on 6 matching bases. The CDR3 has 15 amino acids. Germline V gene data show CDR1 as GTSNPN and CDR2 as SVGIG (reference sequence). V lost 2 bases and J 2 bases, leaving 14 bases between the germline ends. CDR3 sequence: CAWSPGLISTDTQYF. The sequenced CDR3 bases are TGTGCCTGGAGTCCGGGACTCATCTCCACAGATACG.

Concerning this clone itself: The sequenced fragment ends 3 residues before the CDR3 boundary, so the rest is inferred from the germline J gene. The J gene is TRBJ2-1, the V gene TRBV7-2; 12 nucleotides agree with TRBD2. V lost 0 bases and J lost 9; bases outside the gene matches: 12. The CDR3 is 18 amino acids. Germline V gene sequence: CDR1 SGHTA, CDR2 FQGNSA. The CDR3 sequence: CASSLASRASGRASEQFF. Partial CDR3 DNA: TGTGCCAGCAGCTTAGCCTCCCGGGCTAGCGGGAGGGCCAGTGAG. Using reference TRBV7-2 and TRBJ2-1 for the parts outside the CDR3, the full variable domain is GAGVSQSPSNKVTEKGKDVELRCDPISGHTALYWYRQSLGQGLEFLIYFQGNSAPDKSGLPSDRFSAERTGGSVSTLTIQRTQQEDSAVYLCASSLASRASGRASEQFFGPGTRLTVL.

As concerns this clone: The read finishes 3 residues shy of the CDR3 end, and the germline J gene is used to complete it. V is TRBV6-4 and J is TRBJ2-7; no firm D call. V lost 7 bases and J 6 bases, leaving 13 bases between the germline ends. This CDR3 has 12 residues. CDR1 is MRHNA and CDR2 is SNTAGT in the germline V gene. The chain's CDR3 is CASTPHKPEQYF. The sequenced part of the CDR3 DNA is TGTGCCAGCACCCCTCATAAGCCCGAG.

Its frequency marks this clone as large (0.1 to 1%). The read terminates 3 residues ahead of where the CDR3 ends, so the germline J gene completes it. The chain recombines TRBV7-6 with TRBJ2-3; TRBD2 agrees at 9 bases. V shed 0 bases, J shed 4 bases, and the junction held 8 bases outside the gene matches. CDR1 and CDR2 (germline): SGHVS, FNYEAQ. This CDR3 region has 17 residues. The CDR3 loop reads CASSLAYAGGPSDTQYF. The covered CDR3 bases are TGTGCCAGCAGCTTAGCATACGCGGGAGGGCCATCAGATACG.

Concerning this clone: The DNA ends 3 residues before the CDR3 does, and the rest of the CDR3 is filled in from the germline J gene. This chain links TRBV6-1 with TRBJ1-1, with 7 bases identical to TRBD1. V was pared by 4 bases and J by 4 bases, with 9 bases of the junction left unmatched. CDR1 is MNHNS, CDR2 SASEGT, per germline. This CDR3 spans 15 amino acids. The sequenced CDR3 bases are TGTGCCAGCAGTGCACAGGGGTATGAAGGCACTGAA. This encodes CASSAQGYEGTE. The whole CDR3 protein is CASSAQGYEGTEAFF.

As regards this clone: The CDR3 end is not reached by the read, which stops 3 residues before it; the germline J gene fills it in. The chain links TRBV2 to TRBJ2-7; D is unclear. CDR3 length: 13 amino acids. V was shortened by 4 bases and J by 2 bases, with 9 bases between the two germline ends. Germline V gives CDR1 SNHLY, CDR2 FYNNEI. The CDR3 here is CASSGPAAYEQYF. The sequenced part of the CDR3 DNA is TGTGCCAGCAGTGGGCCGGCGGCCTACGAG.

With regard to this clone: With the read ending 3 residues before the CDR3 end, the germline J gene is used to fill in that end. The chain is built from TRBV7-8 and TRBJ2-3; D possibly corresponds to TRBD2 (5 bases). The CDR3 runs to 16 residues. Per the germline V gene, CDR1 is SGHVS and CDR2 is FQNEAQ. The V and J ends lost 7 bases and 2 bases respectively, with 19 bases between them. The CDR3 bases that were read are TGTGCCAGCACCCCCGGGGTAGCAGACCTCACAGATACG. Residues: CASTPGVADLTDT. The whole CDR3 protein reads CASTPGVADLTDTQYF.

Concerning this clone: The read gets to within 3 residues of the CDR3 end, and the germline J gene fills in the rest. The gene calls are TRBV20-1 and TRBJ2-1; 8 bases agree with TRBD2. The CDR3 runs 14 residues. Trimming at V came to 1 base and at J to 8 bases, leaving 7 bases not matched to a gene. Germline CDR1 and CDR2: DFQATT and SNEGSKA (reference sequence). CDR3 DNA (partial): TGCAGTGCTAGAGCGGGGGGGCCGGGTTATGAG. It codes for CSARAGGPGYE. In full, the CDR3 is CSARAGGPGYEQFF.

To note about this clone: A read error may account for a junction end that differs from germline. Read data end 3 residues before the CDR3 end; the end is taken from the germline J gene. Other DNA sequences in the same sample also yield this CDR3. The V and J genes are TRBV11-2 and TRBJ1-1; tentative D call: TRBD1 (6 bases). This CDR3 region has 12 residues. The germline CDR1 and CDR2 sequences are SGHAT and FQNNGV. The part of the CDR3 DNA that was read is TGTGCCAGCAGCCGGGGGGGCACTGAG. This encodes CASSRGGTE. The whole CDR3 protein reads CASSRGGTEAFF.

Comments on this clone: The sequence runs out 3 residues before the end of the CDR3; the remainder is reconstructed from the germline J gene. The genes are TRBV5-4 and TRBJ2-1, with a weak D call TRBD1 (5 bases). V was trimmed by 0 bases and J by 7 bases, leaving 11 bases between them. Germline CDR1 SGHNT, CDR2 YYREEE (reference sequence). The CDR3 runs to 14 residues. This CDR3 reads CASSLVQGTNEQFF. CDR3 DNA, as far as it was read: TGTGCCAGCAGCTTGGTTCAGGGTACGAATGAG. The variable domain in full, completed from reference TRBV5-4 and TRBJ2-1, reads ETGVTQSPTHLIKTRGQQVTLRCSSQSGHNTVSWYQQALGQGPQFIFQYYREEENGRGNFPPRFSGLQFPNYSSELNVNALELDDSALYLCASSLVQGTNEQFFGPGTRLTVL.